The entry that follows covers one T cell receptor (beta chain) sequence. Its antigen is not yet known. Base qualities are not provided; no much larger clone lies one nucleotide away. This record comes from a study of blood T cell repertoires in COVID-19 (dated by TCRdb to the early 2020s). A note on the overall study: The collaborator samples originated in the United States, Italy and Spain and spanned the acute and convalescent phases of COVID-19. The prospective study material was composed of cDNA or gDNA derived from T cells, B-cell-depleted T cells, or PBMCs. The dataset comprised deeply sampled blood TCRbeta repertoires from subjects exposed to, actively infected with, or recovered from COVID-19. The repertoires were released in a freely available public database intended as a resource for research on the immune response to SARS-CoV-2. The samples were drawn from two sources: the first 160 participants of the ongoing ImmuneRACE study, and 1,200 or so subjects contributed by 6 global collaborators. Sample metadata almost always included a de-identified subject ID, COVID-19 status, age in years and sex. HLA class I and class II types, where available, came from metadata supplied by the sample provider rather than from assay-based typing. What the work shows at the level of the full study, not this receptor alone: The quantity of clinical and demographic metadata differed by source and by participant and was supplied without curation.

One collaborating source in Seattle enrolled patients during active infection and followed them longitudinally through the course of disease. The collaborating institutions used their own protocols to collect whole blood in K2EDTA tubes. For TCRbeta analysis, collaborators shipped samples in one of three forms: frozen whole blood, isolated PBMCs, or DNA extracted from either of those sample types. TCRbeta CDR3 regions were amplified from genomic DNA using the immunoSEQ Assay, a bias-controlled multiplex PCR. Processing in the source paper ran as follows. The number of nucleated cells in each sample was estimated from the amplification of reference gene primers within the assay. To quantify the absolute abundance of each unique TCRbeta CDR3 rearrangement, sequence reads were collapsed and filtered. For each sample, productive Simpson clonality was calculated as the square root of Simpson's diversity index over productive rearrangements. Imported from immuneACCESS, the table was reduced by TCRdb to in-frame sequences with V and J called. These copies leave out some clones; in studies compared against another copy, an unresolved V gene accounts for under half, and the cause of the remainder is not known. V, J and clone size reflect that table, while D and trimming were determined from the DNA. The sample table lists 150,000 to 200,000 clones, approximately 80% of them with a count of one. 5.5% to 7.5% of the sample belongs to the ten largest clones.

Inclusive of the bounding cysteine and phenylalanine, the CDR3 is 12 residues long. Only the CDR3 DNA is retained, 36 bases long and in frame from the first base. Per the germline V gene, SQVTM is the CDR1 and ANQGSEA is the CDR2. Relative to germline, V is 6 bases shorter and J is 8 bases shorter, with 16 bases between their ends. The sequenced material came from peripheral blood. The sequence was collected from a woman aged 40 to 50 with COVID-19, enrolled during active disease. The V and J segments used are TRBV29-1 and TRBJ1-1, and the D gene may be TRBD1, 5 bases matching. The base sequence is TGCAGCGTCCCCCTCCTGGGGGGGGAAGCTTTCTTT. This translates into CSVPLLGGEAFF.